These 24 T cell receptor beta chains share one sample of origin, sequenced in a study of T cells in Graves' hyperthyroidism and ophthalmopathy. The source material, RNA transcripts, was used to amplify TCR beta CDR3 regions. The HTBI primer set was used in a first-round RT-PCR of the TCR CDR3. Via MiXCR, TCRdb re-called the multiplex PCR reads, giving one row per CDR3 protein. Here the sample spans around 420,000 distinct CDR3 sequences, about 15% being singletons. Specimen: blood. All receptors derive from a woman younger than 30 with Graves' hyperthyroidism.

In this sample, this clonotype turned up many times. This chain uses TRBV11-2 with TRBJ1-1, with no clear D. Per germline, CDR1 SGHAT and CDR2 FQNNGV. The length of the CDR3 is 14 residues. V lost 6 bases and J lost 0, with 11 bases in between. In DNA form, the CDR3 reads TGTGCCAGCAGGAGCGAGCCGTTGAACACTGAAGCTTTCTTT. It codes for CASRSEPLNTEAFF.

This clonotype was observed a handful of times. V and J are TRBV19 and TRBJ2-7, with D possibly matching TRBD2 (6 bases). The CDR3 runs 15 residues. V was cut by 7 bases and J by 6 bases, with 22 bases left in between. CDR1 is LNHDA and CDR2 is SQIVND in the germline V gene (reference sequence). The CDR3 is CASTSLREFLGEQYF. In nucleotides, the CDR3 is TGTGCCAGTACCTCTCTCCGGGAGTTTCTCGGCGAGCAGTACTTC.

This clonotype appeared many times. This chain links TRBV28 with TRBJ2-5, with a possible D match to TRBD2 (5 bases). Trimming pared 5 bases from V and 4 bases from J, leaving 17 bases between. In germline, CDR1 is MDHEN, CDR2 SYDVKM. The CDR3 contains 15 residues. CDR3 protein: CASSLVAGSVETQYF. CDR3 DNA sequence: TGTGCCAGCAGTCTTGTGGCGGGCAGCGTAGAGACCCAGTACTTC.

This clonotype was counted at least ten times. The J gene is TRBJ2-7, the V gene TRBV4-1; TRBD1 aligns across 11 bases. The CDR3 extends over 15 amino acids. The germline V gene encodes CDR1 MGHRA and CDR2 YSYEKL. Germline trimming cut 4 bases from V and 3 bases from J; bases unmatched to any gene: 5. The CDR3 coding sequence is TGCGCCAGCAGCCGGGAGGGGACAGGGGGCTACGAGCAGTACTTC. Amino acids: CASSREGTGGYEQYF.

Ten or more counts support this clonotype. V usage is TRBV11-2 and J usage is TRBJ2-5; TRBD1 or TRBD2 may be the D gene (5 bases each). This CDR3 contains 13 residues. CDR1 is SGHAT, CDR2 FQNNGV, per germline. The ends were cut back, 4 bases at V and 3 bases at J, with 9 bases in the middle. CDR3 nucleotides: TGTGCCAGCAGCTGGGACGGGGAAGAGACCCAGTACTTC. Its translation is CASSWDGEETQYF.

In its sample, this clonotype was seen many times. V and J are TRBV13 and TRBJ1-1, with 12 bases identical to TRBD1. This CDR3 contains 15 residues. The V gene's germline CDR1 is PRHDT and CDR2 FYEKMQ (reference sequence). J lost 7 bases, V lost 2 bases, and 5 bases had no gene match. CDR3 nucleotide sequence: TGTGCCAGCAGCTTAAGGGGACAGGGGGCGGATGAAGCTTTCTTT. It translates to CASSLRGQGADEAFF.

This clonotype occurred once. It may be a read error: a sequence one base away is much more abundant. V and J are TRBV20-1 and TRBJ2-5; 7 bases align to TRBD2. CDR1 and CDR2 from the germline V gene are DFQATT and SNEGSKA (reference sequence). V shed 5 bases, J shed 1 base, and the junction held 10 bases outside the gene matches. The CDR3 runs to 15 residues. CDR3 bases: TGCAGTGCTGGAGCGGGACTCACACCCCAAGAGACCCAGTACTTC. Its translation is CSAGAGLTPQETQYF.

This clonotype was detected only a few times. The chain combines TRBV4-1 with TRBJ2-3; D not resolved. The CDR3 consists of 17 residues. Trimming took off 2 bases at V and 0 bases at J, with 15 bases between the two ends. The V gene's germline CDR1 is MGHRA and CDR2 YSYEKL. CDR3 DNA sequence: TGCGCCAGCAGCCAACCTAGAGTTAGCAGAAGCACAGATACGCAGTATTTT. Translation gives CASSQPRVSRSTDTQYF.

The sample holds many counts of this clonotype. The CDR3 nucleotides are TGTGCCGCATCACAGGGTCACAGCAATCAGCCCCAGCATTTT. It specifies CAASQGHSNQPQHF. The chain employs TRBV10-3 and TRBJ1-5; D may be TRBD1 (6 bases). V lost 11 bases and J 1 base, leaving 15 bases between the germline ends. CDR3 length equals 14 residues. The germline CDR1 and CDR2 sequences are ENHRY and SYGVKD.

This clonotype was picked up a small number of times. Relative to the germline gene, one junction end is altered; a read error may explain this. This rearrangement joins TRBV25-1 to TRBJ1-6, with 9 bases matching TRBD1. Germline V CDR1 and CDR2: MGHDK, SYGVNS. The CDR3 covers 14 residues. The chain's CDR3 is CVSSVTGGTSPLHF. The CDR3 DNA reads as TGTGTCAGCAGTGTAACAGGGGGCACTTCACCCCTCCACTTT. The full variable domain, its missing parts supplied by reference TRBV25-1 and TRBJ1-6, is EADIYQTPRYLVIGTGKKITLECSQTMGHDKMYWYQQDPGMELHLIHYSYGVNSTEKGDLSSESTVSRIRTEHFPLTLESARPSHTSQYLCVSSVTGGTSPLHFGNGTRLTVT.

This clonotype was seen ten or more times. The J gene is TRBJ2-5, the V gene TRBV27; 12 bases are shared with TRBD1. The trim removed 5 bases at V and 7 bases at J, leaving 5 bases unmatched. Germline V gives CDR1 MNHEY, CDR2 SMNVEV (reference sequence). The CDR3 loop spans 14 amino acids. Here the CDR3 DNA reads TGTGCCAGCAGTCCTGGGACAGGGGGCGGGACCCAGTACTTC. This codes for CASSPGTGGGTQYF.

This clonotype was counted ten times or more. An end of the junction does not agree with germline; a read error may underlie this. In DNA form, the CDR3 reads TGCGCCAGCAGCCTAGCGGGGGGGCCTGCGGATACGCAGTATTTT. This codes for CASSLAGGPADTQYF. V usage is TRBV3-1 and J usage is TRBJ2-3; 12 positions agree with TRBD2. Per germline, CDR1 LGHDT and CDR2 YNNKEL (reference sequence). There are 15 residues in the CDR3.

The V call is TRBV27, the J call TRBJ1-5; D remains unclear. The germline V gene encodes CDR1 MNHEY and CDR2 SMNVEV (reference sequence). Trimming pared 3 bases from V and 9 bases from J, leaving 15 bases between. This CDR3 region has 14 residues. The CDR3, as DNA: TGTGCCAGCAGTTTTGACGGCCCCGGAGGGCCCCAGCATTTT. It codes for CASSFDGPGGPQHF.

This clonotype has ten or more counts. This chain connects TRBV7-2 to TRBJ2-7; TRBD2 agrees at 8 bases. Germline CDR1 SGHTA, CDR2 FQGNSA. J was trimmed by 4 bases and V by 6 bases; bases with no gene match: 8. CDR3 size: 14 residues. The CDR3 protein is CASSSRGTRYEQYF. The CDR3 nucleotides are TGTGCCAGCAGTTCCCGAGGGACTAGGTACGAGCAGTACTTC.

This clonotype was seen repeatedly, ten times or more. The rearrangement links TRBV28 to TRBJ1-2, with 9 bases identical to TRBD1. Germline V gene lookup returns CDR1 MDHEN and CDR2 SYDVKM. J was trimmed by 4 bases and V by 5 bases; bases with no gene match: 8. This CDR3 is 15 amino acids long. DNA of the CDR3: TGTGCCAGCAGTCCCGGGACAGGGCGCGGCTATGGCTACACCTTC. This codes for CASSPGTGRGYGYTF.

This clonotype has ten or more counts. The chain joins TRBV6-1 to TRBJ2-7; perhaps TRBD1 as D (6 bases). Germline CDR1 reads MNHNS; CDR2 reads SASEGT. V gave up 6 bases and J gave up 1 base, with 13 bases separating them. The length of the CDR3 is 14 residues. CDR3 DNA sequence: TGTGCCAGCAGATCGATGACAGGATCCTACGAGCAGTACTTC. Its translation: CASRSMTGSYEQYF.

CDR3 sequence (DNA): TGCGCCAGCAGCCAATTTACAACAGGGGGCAACTCCTATAATTCACCCCTCCACTTT. This codes for CASSQFTTGGNSYNSPLHF. This sequence joins TRBV4-1 and TRBJ1-6; 9 nucleotides agree with TRBD1. Germline lookup yields CDR1 MGHRA and CDR2 YSYEKL. The CDR3 contains 19 residues. Unmatched junction bases numbered 8, after V lost 2 bases and J lost 0 bases.

This clonotype was seen at least ten times. The chain uses TRBV2 and TRBJ2-7, with unresolved D. Germline-derived CDR1 and CDR2 are SNHLY and FYNNEI. The CDR3 contains 14 residues. The ends were cut back, 3 bases at V and 3 bases at J, with 12 bases in the middle. The CDR3 region is CASSELGIYYEQYF. DNA of the CDR3: TGTGCCAGCAGTGAGTTGGGCATTTACTACGAGCAGTACTTC. The whole variable domain, remainder taken from reference TRBV2 and TRBJ2-7, is EPEVTQTPSHQVTQMGQEVILRCVPISNHLYFYWYRQILGQKVEFLVSFYNNEISEKSEIFDDQFSVERPDGSNFTLKIRSTKLEDSAMYFCASSELGIYYEQYFGPGTRLTVT.

This clonotype was found many times. The chain joins TRBV11-2 to TRBJ2-7; 7 positions agree with TRBD2. The CDR3 totals 14 residues. After removal of 8 bases from V and 3 bases from J, the junction contained 10 bases not matched to a gene. Germline V lookup: CDR1 SGHAT, CDR2 FQNNGV. The CDR3 is CASSASGTVYEQYF. The CDR3 DNA follows: TGTGCCAGCTCGGCTAGCGGAACTGTCTACGAGCAGTACTTC.

Concerning this clonotype: The junction departs from the called germline gene at one end, perhaps through a read error. The V call is TRBV7-7, the J call TRBJ2-1, with 10 positions matching TRBD2. Per the germline V gene, CDR1 is SSHAT and CDR2 is FNYEAQ (reference sequence). The CDR3 sequence is 15 residues long. CDR3 region: CASSPYLAGVNEQFF. The CDR3 DNA follows: TGTGCTAGCAGCCCATACCTAGCGGGGGTTAATGAGCAGTTCTTC. Together with reference TRBV7-7 and TRBJ2-1, the CDR3 gives the full variable domain: GAGVSQSPRYKVTKRGQDVTLRCDPISSHATLYWYQQALGQGPEFLTYFNYEAQPDKSGLPSDRFSAERPEGSISTLTIQRTEQRDSAMYRCASSPYLAGVNEQFFGPGTRLTVL.

The J gene is TRBJ2-1, the V gene TRBV7-3; 7 positions match TRBD2. Trimming cost V 1 base and J 10 bases; bases outside gene matches: 7. The V gene's germline CDR1 is SGHTA and CDR2 FQGTGA. The CDR3 consists of 14 residues. The CDR3 here is CASSLKGPGLEQFF. In DNA, the CDR3 is TGTGCCAGCAGCTTAAAGGGGCCGGGACTAGAGCAGTTCTTC. The full variable domain, completed using reference TRBV7-3 and TRBJ2-1, is GAGVSQTPSNKVTEKGKYVELRCDPISGHTALYWYRQSLGQGPEFLIYFQGTGAADDSGLPNDRFFAVRPEGSVSTLKIQRTERGDSAVYLCASSLKGPGLEQFFGPGTRLTVL.

At least ten counts were recorded for this clonotype. J is TRBJ2-1 and V is TRBV7-9; no clear D. The germline V and J ends were trimmed by 3 bases and 5 bases, with 20 bases remaining between them. The CDR3 loop spans 17 amino acids. Germline values: CDR1 SEHNR, CDR2 FQNEAQ (reference sequence). The CDR3 sequence is CASSFPIVGNGDNEQFF. The CDR3 DNA sequence: TGTGCCAGCAGCTTCCCGATAGTCGGCAATGGGGACAATGAGCAGTTCTTC.

This clonotype was detected ten times or more. This chain joins TRBV9 and TRBJ2-7; D assignment may be TRBD1 or TRBD2 (5 bases each). Germline V gene data show CDR1 as SGDLS and CDR2 as YYNGEE. The length of the CDR3 is 11 residues. The V end was cut by 7 bases, the J end by 6 bases, with 11 bases between. CDR3 sequence (DNA): TGTGCCAGCGGGACCGCCTCCGAGCAGTACTTC. Translating it yields CASGTASEQYF. The variable domain in full, with the rest retrieved from reference TRBV9 and TRBJ2-7, is DSGVTQTPKHLITATGQRVTLRCSPRSGDLSVYWYQQSLDQGLQFLIQYYNGEERAKGNILERFSAQQFPDLHSELNLSSLELGDSALYFCASGTASEQYFGPGTRLTVT.

The rearrangement joins TRBV4-1 to TRBJ2-2; TRBD2 matches 7 bases. With V trimmed by 4 bases and J by 7 bases, 18 bases remained unmatched. This CDR3 contains 18 residues. Germline loops: CDR1 MGHRA, CDR2 YSYEKL. The CDR3 DNA sequence: TGCGCCAGCAGCCGCTACTATTTGGGGGGGGGTCTAGACGGGGAGCTGTTTTTT. It translates to CASSRYYLGGGLDGELFF.